The text below deals with one TCR beta chain. The antigen is undetermined. This sample was included in a study of T cell responses to AZD1222 COVID-19 vaccine. Profiling relied on immunoSEQ multiplex PCR, and the TCRdb table lists in-frame clones only, not all of them. The sample consists of roughly 110,000 clones, 87% of them appearing once. Overall study results and limits: White British ancestry dominated among donors, who included more females, and clonal diversity was possibly underestimated. At 160-218 and 743-854, vaccine-associated CD4 TCRs were dominant, and they spanned spike. The breadth and depth of Spike-specific TCRs increased once two AZD1222 doses had been given.

Trimming removed 5 bases from V and 5 bases from J, with 13 bases in between. CDR1 ENHRY and CDR2 SYGVKD come from the germline V gene. The CDR3 spans 13 residues. Sequenced here: peripheral blood, sampled on day 0 of AZD1222 vaccination. The chain couples TRBV10-3 to TRBJ2-7; D perhaps matches TRBD2 (6 bases). The clonotype comes from an adult in good health. CDR3 sequence reads: CAISKRVQDEQYF. CDR3 nucleotides: TGTGCCATCAGTAAGCGGGTACAGGACGAGCAGTACTTC.